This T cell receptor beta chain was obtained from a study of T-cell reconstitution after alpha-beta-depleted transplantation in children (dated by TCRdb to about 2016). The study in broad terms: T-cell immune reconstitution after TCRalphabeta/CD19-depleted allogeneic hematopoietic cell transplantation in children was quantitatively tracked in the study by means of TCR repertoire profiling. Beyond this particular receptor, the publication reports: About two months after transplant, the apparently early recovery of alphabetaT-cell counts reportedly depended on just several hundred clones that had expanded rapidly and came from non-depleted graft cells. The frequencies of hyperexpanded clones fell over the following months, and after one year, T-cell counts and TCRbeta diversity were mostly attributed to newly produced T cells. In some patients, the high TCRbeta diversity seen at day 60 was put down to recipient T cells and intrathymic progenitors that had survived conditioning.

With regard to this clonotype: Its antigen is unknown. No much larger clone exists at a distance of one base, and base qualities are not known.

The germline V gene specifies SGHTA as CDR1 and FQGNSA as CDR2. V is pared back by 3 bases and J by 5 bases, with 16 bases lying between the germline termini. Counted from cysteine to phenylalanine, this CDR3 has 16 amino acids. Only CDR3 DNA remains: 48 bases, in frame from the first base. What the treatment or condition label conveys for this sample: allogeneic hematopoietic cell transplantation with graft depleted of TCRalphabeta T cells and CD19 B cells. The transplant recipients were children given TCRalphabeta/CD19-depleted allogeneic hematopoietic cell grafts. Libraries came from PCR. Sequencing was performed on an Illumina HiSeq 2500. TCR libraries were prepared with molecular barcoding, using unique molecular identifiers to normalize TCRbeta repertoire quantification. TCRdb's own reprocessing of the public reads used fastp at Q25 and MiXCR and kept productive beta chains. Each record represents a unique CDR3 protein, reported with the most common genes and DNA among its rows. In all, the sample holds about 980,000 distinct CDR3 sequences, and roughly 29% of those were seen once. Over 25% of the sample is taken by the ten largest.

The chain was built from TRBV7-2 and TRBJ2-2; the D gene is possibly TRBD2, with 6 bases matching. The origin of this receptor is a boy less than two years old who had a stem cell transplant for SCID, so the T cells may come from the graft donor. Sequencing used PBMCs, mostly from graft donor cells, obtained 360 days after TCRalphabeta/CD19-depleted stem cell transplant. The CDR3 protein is CASSLEGTSRTGELFF. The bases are TGTGCCAGCAGCTTGGAGGGGACCTCGAGGACCGGGGAGCTGTTTTTT.